This T cell receptor beta chain was found in a study of blood T cell repertoires in COVID-19. Across the study: The origin of the acute and convalescent COVID-19 samples was the United States, Italy and Spain. PBMCs, B-cell-depleted T cells, or T cells were the source of the cDNA or gDNA that made up the material.

Germline values: CDR1 LNHNV, CDR2 YYDKDF (reference sequence). The ends lost 3 bases at V and 5 bases at J; junction bases unmatched: 24. The CDR3 has 21 residues. The participants were between about 18 and 95 years old and came from about two dozen US areas. Cohort 3 recovery required two negative PCRs, clearance, or symptom resolution. Produced via immunoSEQ multiplex PCR; TCRdb's table is partial and in-frame only. Of under 450,000 clones in the sample, roughly 84% are singletons; the top ten hold about 3%. The source material was PBMCs or T cells enriched from blood (not recorded which). J is TRBJ2-1 and V is TRBV15, with TRBD2 identical over 8 bases. This clonotype originated in a woman aged 25 to 45 who had recovered from COVID-19. The CDR3 DNA follows: TGTGCCACCAGCAGCCCCCTCGGAGGGGCCAGCGGGAGCCGGCAGAACAATGAGCAGTTCTTC. Its translation is CATSSPLGGASGSRQNNEQFF.